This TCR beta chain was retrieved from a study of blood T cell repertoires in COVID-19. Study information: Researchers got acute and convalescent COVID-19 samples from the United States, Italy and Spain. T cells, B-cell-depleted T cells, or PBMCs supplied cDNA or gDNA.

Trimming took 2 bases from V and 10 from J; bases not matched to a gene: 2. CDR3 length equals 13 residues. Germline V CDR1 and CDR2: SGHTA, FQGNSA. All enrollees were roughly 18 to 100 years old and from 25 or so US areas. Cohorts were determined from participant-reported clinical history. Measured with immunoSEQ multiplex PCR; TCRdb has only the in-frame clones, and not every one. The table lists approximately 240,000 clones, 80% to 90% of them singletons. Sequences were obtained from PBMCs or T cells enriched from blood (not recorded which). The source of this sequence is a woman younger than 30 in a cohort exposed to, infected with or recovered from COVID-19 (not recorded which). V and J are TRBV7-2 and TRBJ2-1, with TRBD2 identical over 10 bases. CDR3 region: CASSLSGLAEQFF. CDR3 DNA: TGTGCCAGCAGCTTATCGGGACTAGCGGAGCAGTTCTTC.